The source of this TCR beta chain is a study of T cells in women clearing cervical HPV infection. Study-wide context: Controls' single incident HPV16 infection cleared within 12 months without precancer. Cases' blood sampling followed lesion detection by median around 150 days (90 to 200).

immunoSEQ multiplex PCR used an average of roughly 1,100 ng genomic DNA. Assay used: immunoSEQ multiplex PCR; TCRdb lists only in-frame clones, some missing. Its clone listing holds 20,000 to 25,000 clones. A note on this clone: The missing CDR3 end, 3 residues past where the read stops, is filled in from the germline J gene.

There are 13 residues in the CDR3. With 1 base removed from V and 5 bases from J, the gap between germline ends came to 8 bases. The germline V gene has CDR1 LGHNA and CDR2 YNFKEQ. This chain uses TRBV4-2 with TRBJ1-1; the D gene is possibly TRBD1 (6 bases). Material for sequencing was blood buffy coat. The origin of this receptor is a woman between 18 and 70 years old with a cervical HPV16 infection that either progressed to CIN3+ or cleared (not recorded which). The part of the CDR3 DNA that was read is TGTGCCAGCAGCCAAGGAAGGGGGACTGAA. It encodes CASSQGRGTE. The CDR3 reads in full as CASSQGRGTEAFF.